These T cell receptor beta chains were read from a single sample in a study of cytomegalovirus exposure and HLA in healthy donors. Assay: immunoSEQ multiplex PCR; the TCRdb copy retains only in-frame clones and omits some. The sample carries 200,000 or so clones, 75% to 90% recorded once. Sequencing was carried out using PBMCs. The receptors derive from a young man in good health and CMV-seropositive. Each CDR3 is given with its conserved first and last residue. The D gene is left open where the match is weak. The size of a clone is reported for some rows only, either as once, few or many, or as a class for expanded clones.

abundance,d_gene,v_gene,j_gene,CDR3nt,CDR3aa
-,TRBD2,TRBV27,TRBJ2-3,TGTGCCAGCAGTCCTCTAGCGGGAGGGCCAGATACGCAGTATTTT,CASSPLAGGPDTQYF
-,-,TRBV9,TRBJ2-1,TGTGCCAGCAGCAGGGGAGAGGGGGTAGGGGGCAATGAGCAGTTCTTC,CASSRGEGVGGNEQFF
once,-,TRBV5-4,TRBJ2-3,TGTGCCAGCAGCGCGGCCATCCCAGATACGCAGTATTTT,CASSAAIPDTQYF
-,-,TRBV13,TRBJ2-5,TGTGCCAGCAGCACTTCAACGTATCGAGAGACCCAGTACTTC,CASSTSTYRETQYF
-,TRBD2,TRBV29-1,TRBJ2-7,TGCAGCGTTTCCCTAGCGGAGCTCTACGAGCAGTACTTC,CSVSLAELYEQYF
-,TRBD1,TRBV5-1,TRBJ1-1,TGCGCCAGCAGCTTGGTAGGGGACAGGGTACTTGAAGCTTTCTTT,CASSLVGDRVLEAFF
once,-,TRBV5-4,TRBJ2-7,TGTGCCAGCAGCTCCCTCGGGTCCTACGAGGACGAGCAGTACTTC,CASSSLGSYEDEQYF
few,TRBD1,TRBV30,TRBJ2-3,TGTGCCTGGAGGGGAGGACAGGGGGGCGCAGATACGCAGTATTTT,CAWRGGQGGADTQYF
-,TRBD2,TRBV27,TRBJ2-2,TGTGCCAGCAGGGGACTAGCGGGAGGGCCGAACACCGGGGAGCTGTTTTTT,CASRGLAGGPNTGELFF
-,-,TRBV7-3,TRBJ2-1,TGTGCCAGCAGCTTATGGGGGGGCTCGACCTACAATGAGCAGTTCTTC,CASSLWGGSTYNEQFF
-,TRBD2,TRBV5-1,TRBJ2-3,TGCGCCAGCAGCTTATGGGGACTAGCGACAGATACGCAGTATTTT,CASSLWGLATDTQYF
-,-,TRBV6-1,TRBJ2-7,TGTGCCAGCCTGAAAGAAACCGGGAGCTCCTACGAGCAGTACTTC,CASLKETGSSYEQYF
-,-,TRBV6-1,TRBJ1-2,TGTGCCTCCCAGGGGAGCCGCTTCTATGGCTACACCTTC,CASQGSRFYGYTF
-,TRBD1,TRBV6-6,TRBJ2-7,TGTGCCAGCAGCCACGGGGTCGGCAGGGGGTCGTACGAGCAGTACTTC,CASSHGVGRGSYEQYF
-,TRBD1,TRBV2,TRBJ1-1,TGTGCCAGCAGCAAGGGACAGGGGGCTGGTGAAGCTTTCTTT,CASSKGQGAGEAFF
-,TRBD2,TRBV5-6,TRBJ2-7,TGTGCCAGCAGCTTGGGCGGGAGTGCCTACGAGCAGTACTTC,CASSLGGSAYEQYF
-,-,TRBV11-3,TRBJ2-2,TGTGCCAGCAGTCCCCCCGGCAGGGGAAACACCGGGGAGCTGTTTTTT,CASSPPGRGNTGELFF
-,-,TRBV18,TRBJ2-7,TGTGCCAGCTCACCATATGACACAAGGGGGACACGGGGTGGATACGAGCAGTACTTC,CASSPYDTRGTRGGYEQYF
once,-,TRBV10-3,TRBJ1-1,TGTGCCATCAACCAGGGTGGCGGCACTGAAGCTTTCTTT,CAINQGGGTEAFF
-,TRBD2,TRBV2,TRBJ2-1,TGTGCCAGCAGTGAACTAGCGGGAGGGAACAATGAGCAGTTCTTC,CASSELAGGNNEQFF
-,TRBD2,TRBV19,TRBJ2-4,TGTGCCAGTAGTAAGTTAGCGGGAGGGCTCCAAAACATTCAGTACTTC,CASSKLAGGLQNIQYF
-,-,TRBV7-6,TRBJ2-7,TGTGCCAGCAGCTTCGGTGACACCTCCTACGAGCAGTACTTC,CASSFGDTSYEQYF
-,-,TRBV4-1,TRBJ2-7,TGCGCCAGCAGCCAGCTCGGCAGGGGCCGTTACGAGCAGTACTTC,CASSQLGRGRYEQYF
-,-,TRBV13,TRBJ1-4,TGTGCCAGCAGCTTAAAACAGGGCCATGAAAAACTGTTTTTT,CASSLKQGHEKLFF
once,-,TRBV6-5,TRBJ2-7,TGTGCCAGCAGTTCCCTTCAGGGGAGGGAGCACTACGAGCAGTACTTC,CASSSLQGREHYEQYF
once,TRBD2,TRBV7-2,TRBJ2-1,TGTGCCAGCAGCGTTCCCGGGACTAGCGGGGGCAATGAGCAGTTCTTC,CASSVPGTSGGNEQFF
-,-,TRBV5-1,TRBJ2-1,TGCGCCAGCAGCTTGGAGCCATCGGGAAGTTTGAATGAGCAGTTCTTC,CASSLEPSGSLNEQFF
once,-,TRBV29-1,TRBJ2-5,TGCAGCGTTGCGGGGTCGGAGGAGACCCAGTACTTC,CSVAGSEETQYF
-,TRBD1,TRBV4-3,TRBJ2-5,TGCGCCAGCAGCCAAGATGGACAGGGTTTGGAGACCCAGTACTTC,CASSQDGQGLETQYF
-,TRBD1,TRBV7-2,TRBJ2-5,TGTGCCAGCGGCAACCCGAGACAGGGTGGAGAGACCCAGTACTTC,CASGNPRQGGETQYF
-,-,TRBV5-5,TRBJ1-2,TGTGCCAGCAGCTTGCAACAGGTATATGGCTACACCTTC,CASSLQQVYGYTF
-,-,TRBV27,TRBJ1-5,TGTGCCAGCAATCCACAGGGAGGCAATCAGCCCCAGCATTTT,CASNPQGGNQPQHF
-,-,TRBV5-6,TRBJ2-5,TGTGCCAGCAGCTCGACAGATCCAGAGACCCAGTACTTC,CASSSTDPETQYF
-,-,TRBV19,TRBJ1-5,TGTGCCAGTAGCTCAATACAGGAACCCAATCAGCCCCAGCATTTT,CASSSIQEPNQPQHF
-,-,TRBV2,TRBJ1-3,TGTGCCAGCAAGAAACAGGGCTCTGGAAACACCATATATTTT,CASKKQGSGNTIYF
-,TRBD2,TRBV11-2,TRBJ2-7,TGTGCCAGCAGCCTCGATGGGGGGGGCTACGAGCAGTACTTC,CASSLDGGGYEQYF
-,-,TRBV28,TRBJ2-7,TGTGCCATCATGAGCCATTCGAATTCCTACGAGCAGTACTTC,CAIMSHSNSYEQYF
-,TRBD2,TRBV9,TRBJ2-1,TGTGCCAGCAGCCAGTTGTCCGGGAGGAGCTCCTACAATGAGCAGTTCTTC,CASSQLSGRSSYNEQFF
-,-,TRBV5-6,TRBJ1-1,TGTGCCAGCAGCTTGGGACAGATAAACACTGAAGCTTTCTTT,CASSLGQINTEAFF
-,-,TRBV5-4,TRBJ2-1,TGTGCCAGCAGCGGTGACCAAGGACTATTCGATGAGCAGTTCTTC,CASSGDQGLFDEQFF
-,-,TRBV18,TRBJ1-5,TGTGCCAGCTCACGCAGTGGAGGGGCCAATCAGCCCCAGCATTTT,CASSRSGGANQPQHF